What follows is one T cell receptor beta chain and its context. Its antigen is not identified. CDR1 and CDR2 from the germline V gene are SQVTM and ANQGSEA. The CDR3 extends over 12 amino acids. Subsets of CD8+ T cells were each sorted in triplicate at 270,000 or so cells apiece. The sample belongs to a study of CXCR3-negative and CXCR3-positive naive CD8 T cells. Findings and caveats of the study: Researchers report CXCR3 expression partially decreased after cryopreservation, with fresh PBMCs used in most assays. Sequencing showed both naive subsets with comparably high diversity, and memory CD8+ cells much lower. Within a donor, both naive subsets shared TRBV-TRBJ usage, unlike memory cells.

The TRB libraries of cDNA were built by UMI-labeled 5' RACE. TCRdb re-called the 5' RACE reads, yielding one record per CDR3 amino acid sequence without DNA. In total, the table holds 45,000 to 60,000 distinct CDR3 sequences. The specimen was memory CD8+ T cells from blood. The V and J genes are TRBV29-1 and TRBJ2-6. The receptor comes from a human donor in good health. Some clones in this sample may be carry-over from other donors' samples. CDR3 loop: CSAPSGANVLTF.